This entry lists 30 T cell receptor beta chains sequenced from one sample in a study of T cells in narcolepsy. The assay was immunoSEQ multiplex PCR, and TCRdb's table has in-frame clones only and misses some. Altogether tens of thousands of clones are present, less than 90% being singletons, with the ten largest covering 2.6%. The sequenced sample was CD45RA- memory CD4+ T cells from PBMCs. Source of these receptors: a human donor with narcolepsy.

V and J are TRBV14 and TRBJ1-3; no clear D. The CDR3 extends over 15 amino acids. V was shortened by 1 base and J by 0 bases, with 7 bases between the two germline ends. Germline V gives CDR1 SGHDN, CDR2 FVKESK. Written as DNA, the CDR3 is TGTGCCAGCAGCCAAGCACAGTACTCTGGAAACACCATATATTTT. Protein product: CASSQAQYSGNTIYF.

The chain has TRBV19 and TRBJ2-3; 7 bases align to TRBD1. Germline V gives CDR1 LNHDA, CDR2 SQIVND (reference sequence). This CDR3 contains 14 residues. J gave up 2 bases and V 6 bases, and 5 bases lay outside the gene matches. CDR3 sequence (DNA): TGTGCCAGTAGAAGACAGGGATACACAGATACGCAGTATTTT. Amino acid sequence: CASRRQGYTDTQYF.

The CDR3 loop reads CATSNSHISTDTQYF. The CDR3 DNA sequence: TGTGCCACCAGCAACAGTCATATTAGCACAGATACGCAGTATTTT. The rearrangement links TRBV15 to TRBJ2-3; D uncertain. The CDR3 is made up of 15 amino acids. From germline, CDR1 is LNHNV and CDR2 YYDKDF (reference sequence). Between the trimmed V and J ends, which lost 4 bases and 0 bases, there was a span of 11 bases.

The CDR3 region has the DNA TGTGCCAGCAGTGGCTTCCCAAAAAACATTCAGTACTTC. As protein: CASSGFPKNIQYF. The chain combines TRBV2 with TRBJ2-4; D unresolved. Between the trimmed V and J ends, which lost 4 bases and 4 bases, there was a span of 8 bases. This CDR3 is 13 amino acids long. Germline V gene sequence: CDR1 SNHLY, CDR2 FYNNEI.

DNA of the CDR3: TGTGCCAGCTCACCCTTGGAGGTGAGAGACACTGAAGCTTTCTTT. Protein product: CASSPLEVRDTEAFF. The rearrangement links TRBV18 to TRBJ1-1, with D uncertain. This CDR3 spans 15 amino acids. Germline CDR1 reads KGHSH; CDR2 reads LQKENI. Trimming took 3 bases from V and 3 from J, leaving 14 bases between them.

The chain couples TRBV6-1 to TRBJ2-3; D is ambiguous. Germline CDR1 and CDR2: MNHNS and SASEGT. With 1 base removed from V and 5 bases from J, the gap between germline ends came to 1 base. This CDR3 spans 11 amino acids. CDR3 region: CASSEVDTQYF. Here the CDR3 DNA reads TGTGCCAGCAGTGAAGTAGATACGCAGTATTTT.

The chain joins TRBV6-1 to TRBJ2-1; TRBD2 aligns across 8 bases. With V trimmed by 3 bases and J by 4 bases, 5 bases remained unmatched. This CDR3 has 15 amino acids. Germline CDR1 and CDR2: MNHNS and SASEGT. The CDR3 nucleotides read TGTGCCAGCAGTGAGTTAGCGGGGCTATACAATGAGCAGTTCTTC. Protein: CASSELAGLYNEQFF.

This clone has just one count. The chain couples TRBV18 to TRBJ2-2, with TRBD2 as a possible D gene (7 bases). The CDR3 has 18 residues. The V end was cut by 2 bases, the J end by 2 bases, with 18 bases between. Per the germline V gene, CDR1 is KGHSH and CDR2 is LQKENI. Here the CDR3 reads CASSPNSGGLGNTGELFF. The CDR3 coding sequence is TGTGCCAGCTCACCAAACTCCGGGGGGCTAGGAAACACCGGGGAGCTGTTTTTT.

DNA for the CDR3: TGTGCCAGCAGCTTGGCAGGGATCACTGAAGCTTTCTTT. Its translation is CASSLAGITEAFF. The chain carries TRBV5-4 and TRBJ1-1; TRBD1 might be the D (5 bases). The germline gives CDR1 SGHNT, CDR2 YYREEE (reference sequence). CDR3 length equals 13 residues. V lost 0 bases and J 4 bases, leaving 7 bases between the germline ends.

The rearrangement joins TRBV5-1 to TRBJ1-1, with 7 bases aligning to TRBD1. CDR3 length equals 14 residues. The trim removed 5 bases at V and 1 base at J, leaving 5 bases unmatched. Germline V gene data show CDR1 as SGHRS and CDR2 as YFSETQ. The CDR3 DNA is TGCGCCAGCAGTTGGGACAGAGAGAACACTGAAGCTTTCTTT. It yields the protein CASSWDRENTEAFF.

This rearrangement joins TRBV7-3 to TRBJ2-3; 10 bases fit TRBD1. This CDR3 is 16 amino acids long. J lost 3 bases, V lost 2 bases, and 5 bases had no gene match. The germline V gene has CDR1 SGHTA and CDR2 FQGTGA. CDR3 region: CASSLAVDRGTDTQYF. CDR3 nucleotides: TGTGCCAGCAGCTTAGCTGTGGACAGGGGGACAGATACGCAGTATTTT.

The chain has TRBV4-2 and TRBJ2-3; TRBD2 aligns across 8 bases. From germline, CDR1 is LGHNA and CDR2 YNFKEQ. With V trimmed by 4 bases and J by 2 bases, 11 bases remained unmatched. The CDR3 extends over 17 amino acids. The CDR3: CASSPSHGGGNTDTQYF. CDR3 nucleotide sequence: TGTGCCAGCAGCCCCTCCCATGGCGGGGGGAACACAGATACGCAGTATTTT.

The chain combines TRBV5-1 with TRBJ1-2; unclear D gene. This CDR3 contains 15 residues. CDR1 and CDR2 (germline): SGHRS, YFSETQ. Trimming cost V 7 bases and J 7 bases, with 23 bases left between them. CDR3 loop: CASATEDLDTGGYTF. The CDR3 nucleotides are TGCGCCAGCGCTACGGAAGACCTCGATACGGGTGGCTACACCTTC.

About this clone itself: Relative to the germline gene, one junction end is altered; a read error may explain this. The rearrangement uses TRBV19 and TRBJ1-5, with 8 bases aligning to TRBD1. Looked up from germline, CDR1 is LNHDA and CDR2 is SQIVND (reference sequence). This CDR3 has 15 amino acids. CDR3 in DNA: TGTGTCAGTAGTCGGACAGGGCTGAAAGATCAGCCCCAGCATTTT. Translation gives CVSSRTGLKDQPQHF.

V gene TRBV7-8 combines with J gene TRBJ2-5; D is perhaps TRBD1 or TRBD2 (6 bases each). Trimming took 1 base from V and 5 from J, leaving 17 bases between them. Germline CDR1 SGHVS, CDR2 FQNEAQ. The CDR3 runs to 16 residues. The DNA for the CDR3 is TGTGCCAGCAGCTTAGAGACGGGGGCCCCCCCCGAGACCCAGTACTTC. This sequence encodes CASSLETGAPPETQYF. Filled out from reference TRBV7-8 and TRBJ2-5, the complete variable domain reads GAGVSQSPRYKVAKRGQDVALRCDPISGHVSLFWYQQALGQGPEFLTYFQNEAQLDKSGLPSDRFFAERPEGSVSTLKIQRTQQEDSAVYLCASSLETGAPPETQYFGPGTRLLVL.

The chain joins TRBV10-3 to TRBJ2-7; no reliable D call. This CDR3 is 13 amino acids long. In germline, CDR1 is ENHRY, CDR2 SYGVKD. With 2 bases removed from V and 7 bases from J, the gap between germline ends came to 12 bases. The CDR3 coding sequence is TGTGCCATCAGTGAGAAAAACGGACCGGAGCAGTACTTC. Translating it yields CAISEKNGPEQYF.

V is TRBV1 and J is TRBJ2-1; the table's D call, TRBD2, has no DNA check behind it. TRBV1 is tagged as a pseudogene. The CDR3 spans 19 residues. The CDR3 region is CTSSLRLAGLASSYNEQFF. In nucleotides, the CDR3 is TGCACCAGCAGCCTTAGGCTAGCGGGGCTTGCGAGCTCCTACAATGAGCAGTTCTTC.

The chain uses TRBV6-5 and TRBJ2-5; 9 bases are shared with TRBD2. Germline-derived CDR1 and CDR2 are MNHEY and SVGAGI. The CDR3 length is 14 residues. Trimming at V came to 5 bases and at J to 2 bases, leaving 3 bases not matched to a gene. CDR3 sequence (DNA): TGTGCCAGCAGTCGACTAGCGGTACAAGAGACCCAGTACTTC. It is translated as CASSRLAVQETQYF.

The chain combines TRBV9 with TRBJ2-5; possible D gene TRBD2, 5 bases. The V gene lost 4 bases and the J gene lost 5 bases, with 18 bases spanning the gap. Looked up from germline, CDR1 is SGDLS and CDR2 is YYNGEE. CDR3 length: 15 amino acids. The CDR3 reads CASSSPSGDGETQYF. The CDR3 nucleotides read TGTGCCAGCAGCTCACCAAGCGGTGATGGCGAGACCCAGTACTTC.

V gene TRBV2 combines with J gene TRBJ1-2, with 9 bases identical to TRBD1. The CDR3 consists of 13 residues. V shed 8 bases and J 3 bases; nucleotides not matched to a gene: 4. In germline, CDR1 is SNHLY, CDR2 FYNNEI. CDR3 sequence reads: CASRRDRDYGYTF. In DNA, the CDR3 is TGTGCCAGCCGCCGGGACAGGGACTATGGCTACACCTTC. The full variable domain, rest sourced from reference TRBV2 and TRBJ1-2, is EPEVTQTPSHQVTQMGQEVILRCVPISNHLYFYWYRQILGQKVEFLVSFYNNEISEKSEIFDDQFSVERPDGSNFTLKIRSTKLEDSAMYFCASRRDRDYGYTFGSGTRLTVV.

J is TRBJ1-1 and V is TRBV19; 9 bases are shared with TRBD1. CDR1 LNHDA and CDR2 SQIVND come from the germline V gene (reference sequence). The V and J ends lost 4 bases and 0 bases, in that order; junction bases with no gene match: 3. This CDR3 contains 15 residues. The CDR3 sequence: CASSTTGGMNTEAFF. CDR3 coding DNA: TGTGCCAGTAGTACGACAGGGGGGATGAACACTGAAGCTTTCTTT.

The V call is TRBV11-2, the J call TRBJ2-5, with TRBD2 identical over 8 bases. The germline CDR1 and CDR2 sequences are SGHAT and FQNNGV. The CDR3 runs to 16 residues. V trimming: 5 bases; J trimming: 5 bases; junction bases outside the gene matches: 13. The CDR3 protein is CASSPGLAGVRETQYF. The CDR3 DNA is TGTGCCAGCAGCCCAGGACTAGCTGGGGTTCGGGAGACCCAGTACTTC.

This clone was seen just once. The chain couples TRBV29-1 to TRBJ2-1, with 13 bases that match TRBD2. The length of the CDR3 is 18 residues. Germline values: CDR1 SQVTM, CDR2 ANQGSEA. Trimming removed 5 bases from V and 0 bases from J; junction bases left unmatched: 10. The CDR3 spells CSVTGTSGVESSYNEQFF. CDR3 bases: TGCAGCGTTACCGGGACTAGCGGGGTGGAAAGCTCCTACAATGAGCAGTTCTTC.

The gene calls are TRBV6-1 and TRBJ1-5; D is unresolved. CDR1 and CDR2 (germline): MNHNS, SASEGT. Trimming shortened V by 6 bases and J by 3 bases, and 12 bases separated the two germline ends. The CDR3 runs 14 residues. CDR3 protein: CASRGGGFNQPQHF. CDR3 in DNA: TGTGCCAGCAGAGGTGGAGGCTTCAATCAGCCCCAGCATTTT.

This chain links TRBV5-1 with TRBJ2-5, with 14 bases matching TRBD2. The CDR3 has 18 amino acids. Germline V CDR1 and CDR2: SGHRS, YFSETQ. The V gene end was trimmed by 0 bases and the J gene end by 3 bases; junction bases not matched to a gene: 7. The CDR3 nucleotides read TGCGCCAGCAGCTTGGCGCGGGGGACTAGCGGGGGAGAAGAGACCCAGTACTTC. Residues: CASSLARGTSGGEETQYF.

This chain links TRBV6-6 with TRBJ1-2; 12 nucleotides line up with TRBD1. This CDR3 has 15 amino acids. Germline V gene sequence: CDR1 MNHNY, CDR2 SVGAGI (reference sequence). V was pared by 0 bases and J by 8 bases, with 4 bases of the junction left unmatched. The CDR3 nucleotides are TGTGCCAGCAGTTACTCGGGACAGGGGGCGTCCGGCTACACCTTC. Its translation: CASSYSGQGASGYTF.

The rearrangement links TRBV5-1 to TRBJ1-4; D gene uncertain. Germline CDR1 reads SGHRS; CDR2 reads YFSETQ. V lost 3 bases, J lost 8 bases, and 17 bases lay in between. This CDR3 contains 15 residues. The CDR3 loop reads CASSSVPGPREKLFF. CDR3 sequence (DNA): TGCGCCAGCAGCTCGGTTCCGGGCCCCCGGGAAAAACTGTTTTTT.

The chain employs TRBV5-1 and TRBJ1-1; D unresolved. Germline CDR1 and CDR2: SGHRS and YFSETQ. V was cut by 4 bases and J by 11 bases, with 18 bases left in between. This CDR3 comprises 13 residues. DNA of the CDR3: TGCGCCAGCAGCCGAGGGAACGAGGTCGGGGCTTTCTTT. It translates to CASSRGNEVGAFF. Filled out from reference TRBV5-1 and TRBJ1-1, the complete variable domain reads KAGVTQTPRYLIKTRGQQVTLSCSPISGHRSVSWYQQTPGQGLQFLFEYFSETQRNKGNFPGRFSGRQFSNSRSEMNVSTLELGDSALYLCASSRGNEVGAFFGQGTRLTVV.

This clone was observed once. CDR3 coding DNA: TGTGCCAGCACCATATCTTTTTTAAGCTATGGCTACACCTTC. Protein: CASTISFLSYGYTF. This sequence joins TRBV7-9 and TRBJ1-2, with D hard to call. V lost 7 bases, J lost 4 bases, and 16 bases lay in between. Germline assignment: CDR1 SEHNR and CDR2 FQNEAQ (reference sequence). The CDR3 has 14 amino acids. The whole variable domain, remainder taken from reference TRBV7-9 and TRBJ1-2, is DTGVSQNPRHKITKRGQNVTFRCDPISEHNRLYWYRQTLGQGPEFLTYFQNEAQLEKSRLLSDRFSAERPKGSFSTLEIQRTEQGDSAMYLCASTISFLSYGYTFGSGTRLTVV.

This rearrangement joins TRBV2 to TRBJ2-3; D remains unclear. Per germline, CDR1 SNHLY and CDR2 FYNNEI. The CDR3 is 12 amino acids. Trimming stripped 4 bases from V and 3 bases from J, with 5 bases between. CDR3 DNA sequence: TGTGCCAGCAGTGCCAAGACAGATACGCAGTATTTT. Protein product: CASSAKTDTQYF.